The 4 T cell receptor beta chains below were found in one sample sequenced in a study of T cell responses to AZD1222 COVID-19 vaccine. The assay was immunoSEQ multiplex PCR, and TCRdb's table has in-frame clones only and misses some. The sample holds 100,000 to 150,000 clones, 92% seen once. The specimen was peripheral blood, collected on day 0 of AZD1222 vaccination. These receptors originate from an adult in good health.

The chain couples TRBV13 to TRBJ2-7, with 8 bases matching TRBD1. CDR1 PRHDT and CDR2 FYEKMQ come from the germline V gene (reference sequence). CDR3 length: 18 amino acids. V trimming: 2 bases; J trimming: 1 base; junction bases outside the gene matches: 13. In nucleotides, the CDR3 is TGTGCCAGCAGCTTAAATCCTTCAGGGACAGGCTCTTCCTACGAGCAGTACTTC. It translates to CASSLNPSGTGSSYEQYF.

V gene TRBV18 combines with J gene TRBJ2-5; 7 bases agree with TRBD1. The CDR3 length is 14 residues. Germline V lookup: CDR1 KGHSH, CDR2 LQKENI. J lost 4 bases, V lost 4 bases, and 6 bases had no gene match. For the CDR3, the DNA is TGTGCCAGCTCACGGGACAGATCAGGAGAGACCCAGTACTTC. Its protein is CASSRDRSGETQYF.

V gene TRBV30 combines with J gene TRBJ1-5; D is uncertain. The CDR3 contains 16 residues. The germline V and J ends were trimmed by 0 bases and 3 bases, with 15 bases remaining between them. CDR1 is GTSNPN, CDR2 SVGIG, per germline (reference sequence). The CDR3, as DNA: TGTGCCTGGAGTGTTGGGCCTGGGCAGCCCAATCAGCCCCAGCATTTT. Its translation is CAWSVGPGQPNQPQHF.

This chain joins TRBV19 and TRBJ2-3; 9 positions agree with TRBD1. CDR1 and CDR2 from the germline V gene are LNHDA and SQIVND (reference sequence). The CDR3 length is 16 residues. V lost 9 bases and J lost 0; bases outside the gene matches: 10. CDR3 amino acids: CASRSQGASSTDTQYF. The DNA for the CDR3 is TGTGCCAGCAGATCACAGGGGGCGTCTAGCACAGATACGCAGTATTTT.